This TCR beta chain was identified in a study of CD8 T cells in Susac syndrome. With random hexamers, roughly 0.45 to 1 ug RNA was reverse transcribed. An immunoSEQ multiplex PCR amplified TCR beta CDR3 over 54 Vbeta and 13 Jbeta. TCRdb passed the immunoSEQ multiplex PCR reads through MiXCR, listing each CDR3 protein once. The table records about 120,000 distinct CDR3 sequences, roughly 94% of them present only once. Whole-study results and caveats: TEMRA cells and active patients showed peak Susac CD8+ clonal expansion.

On this clonotype itself: Its antigen is currently unknown.

V was pared by 4 bases and J by 4 bases, with 8 bases between. Germline-derived CDR1 and CDR2 are LNHDA and SQIVND (reference sequence). CDR3 size: 13 residues. The clonotype was recovered from a human donor with Susac syndrome. The V gene is TRBV19, the J gene TRBJ1-5; D remains ambiguous. Specimen: CD8+ T cells from PBMCs. The CDR3 DNA sequence: TGTGCCAGTAGTACTGGCCGAAATCAGCCCCAGCATTTT. Translating gives CASSTGRNQPQHF.